The source of this T cell receptor beta chain is a study of vaccination and CD4 T cells after COVID-19. MiXCR, applied by TCRdb to the PCR reads, yields one record per CDR3 protein. The sample lists about 40,000 distinct CDR3 sequences, 36% occurring once. Regarding time point: late sampling 161 to 241 days after vaccination in a few convalescent patients. The clonotype originates from a human donor who had recovered from COVID-19. The sequenced sample was CD4+ T cells from blood, obtained about 7 months after SARS-CoV-2 vaccination.

Written as DNA, the CDR3 is TGCAGTGCTAGAAAGGCGGGAGGTAGCCACGAGCAGTACTTC. Amino acids: CSARKAGGSHEQYF. The V call is TRBV20-1, the J call TRBJ2-7; 8 bases match TRBD2. The CDR3 extends over 14 amino acids. V dropped 2 bases and J dropped 5; count of bases not matched to a gene: 8. Per the germline V gene, CDR1 is DFQATT and CDR2 is SNEGSKA (reference sequence).